What follows is one T cell receptor (beta chain) and its context. The sample belongs to a study of sequential checkpoint blockade in melanoma. Treatment: randomized to nivolumab then ipilimumab (arm A) or the reverse (arm B). TCRdb's table, derived via immunoSEQ multiplex PCR, lists solely in-frame clones and lacks some. The sample records some 20,000 clones, over 80% being singletons. This material consisted of CD8+ T cells sorted from blood (inferred from file names), taken from a patient given nivolumab and ipilimumab in sequence. This receptor was obtained from a human donor with melanoma.

CDR3 in amino acids: CASSSAESSYEQYF. CDR3 DNA sequence: TGCGCCAGCAGCTCAGCGGAGAGCTCCTACGAGCAGTACTTC. The chain joins TRBV4-1 to TRBJ2-7, with a weak D call TRBD2 (5 bases). From germline, CDR1 is MGHRA and CDR2 YSYEKL. The CDR3 totals 14 residues. V lost 5 bases and J 0 bases, leaving 11 bases between the germline ends.